The clone carrying this T cell receptor beta chain has only one observation. This sample is drawn from a study of neurological immune-mediated disorders. The V end lost 0 bases, the J end lost 10 bases, and 13 bases lay between the germline ends. The germline CDR1 and CDR2 sequences are SGHTA and FQGTGA. This CDR3 is 14 amino acids long. TCRdb ran MiXCR on the 5' RACE reads and lists one entry per CDR3 protein. The sample has about 38,000 distinct CDR3 sequences, 7% to 8.5% seen once. The V and J genes are TRBV7-3 and TRBJ2-1; a possible D gene is TRBD2 (5 bases). The sample taken for sequencing was CD4+ T cells from blood. The receptor's source is a man aged 45-65 years in good health. Written as DNA, the CDR3 is TGTGCCAGCAGCTTAACGGGCAGCGGTCGGGAGCAGTTCTTC. Its translation: CASSLTGSGREQFF.